A single sample gave rise to the 29 T cell receptor beta chains below, sequenced in a study of CD8 T cells in Susac syndrome. When the RNA was reverse transcribed, random hexamers were used with an input of 0.5 to 1 ug. TCRdb re-analysed the immunoSEQ multiplex PCR reads in MiXCR, keeping a single row per CDR3 protein. The profile shows over 150,000 distinct CDR3 sequences, just under 95% of them singletons. Sequenced: CD4+ T cells from PBMCs. The receptors here all came from a human donor with Susac syndrome.

The chain uses TRBV30 and TRBJ2-3; tentatively, D is TRBD2 (5 bases). Trimming left V 2 bases short and J 4 bases short, with 19 bases between. CDR1 GTSNPN and CDR2 SVGIG come from the germline V gene (reference sequence). The CDR3 is 16 residues long. The CDR3 sequence is CAWSPRARGRADTQYF. The DNA of the CDR3 is TGTGCCTGGAGTCCGCGGGCCCGGGGAAGGGCAGATACGCAGTATTTT.

The chain combines TRBV5-4 with TRBJ2-5, with D tentatively TRBD1 (6 bases). Trimming cost V 5 bases and J 1 base, with 9 bases left between them. The CDR3 is 13 residues long. The germline CDR1 and CDR2 sequences are SGHNT and YYREEE (reference sequence). This chain's CDR3 is CASSTTGQETQYF. The DNA for the CDR3 is TGTGCCAGCAGTACGACAGGCCAAGAGACCCAGTACTTC.

The chain links TRBV30 to TRBJ2-5, with D maybe TRBD1 (5 bases). Trimming left V 5 bases short and J 1 base short, with 17 bases between. Germline CDR1 reads GTSNPN; CDR2 reads SVGIG (reference sequence). The CDR3 length is 15 residues. This CDR3 reads CAWGAGSFLQETQYF. The CDR3 DNA is TGTGCCTGGGGGGCCGGTAGTTTCCTCCAAGAGACCCAGTACTTC.

This clonotype was picked up one time. The rearrangement links TRBV7-3 to TRBJ1-1, with D hard to call. Germline CDR1 is SGHTA and CDR2 is FQGTGA. This CDR3 has 13 residues. V was pared by 5 bases and J by 1 base, with 8 bases between. Here the CDR3 reads CASSASANTEAFF. In DNA, the CDR3 is TGTGCCAGCAGCGCCTCGGCGAACACTGAAGCTTTCTTT.

The chain couples TRBV20-1 to TRBJ2-6; TRBD1 matches at 8 bases. CDR1 DFQATT and CDR2 SNEGSKA come from the germline V gene (reference sequence). V dropped 3 bases and J dropped 0; count of bases not matched to a gene: 13. CDR3 length equals 19 residues. The CDR3, as DNA: TGCAGTGCTAGTACGTTTGGAGGACAGGGCCTCTCTGGGGCCAACGTCCTGACTTTC. It codes for CSASTFGGQGLSGANVLTF.

CDR3 sequence (DNA): TGTGCCACCAGTGAGCGGACAGCTTCTGAAGCTTTCTTT. Translated: CATSERTASEAFF. The V gene is TRBV24-1, the J gene TRBJ1-1; D possibly corresponds to TRBD1 (6 bases). From germline, CDR1 is KGHDR and CDR2 SFDVKD. This CDR3 region has 13 residues. V lost 4 bases to trimming and J lost 6 bases, with 11 bases between them.

The V call is TRBV30, the J call TRBJ2-2; D remains ambiguous. The CDR3 length is 14 residues. V lost 4 bases, J lost 2 bases, and 11 bases lay in between. The germline gives CDR1 GTSNPN, CDR2 SVGIG (reference sequence). CDR3 protein: CAWIRTFNTGELFF. DNA of the CDR3: TGTGCCTGGATCAGAACATTCAACACCGGGGAGCTGTTTTTT. Drawing the rest from reference TRBV30 and TRBJ2-2, the complete variable domain is SQTIHQWPATLVQPVGSPLSLECTVEGTSNPNLYWYRQAAGRGLQLLFYSVGIGQISSEVPQNLSASRPQDRQFILSSKKLLLSDSGFYLCAWIRTFNTGELFFGEGSRLTVL.

This rearrangement joins TRBV11-2 to TRBJ1-6; D unclear. Per the germline V gene, CDR1 is SGHAT and CDR2 is FQNNGV. This CDR3 contains 14 residues. With 0 bases removed from V and 7 bases from J, the gap between germline ends came to 7 bases. The DNA for the CDR3 is TGTGCCAGCAGCTTAGATGGTCCCAATTCACCCCTCCACTTT. As protein: CASSLDGPNSPLHF.

V and J are TRBV24-1 and TRBJ2-5; no firm D call. This CDR3 has 14 amino acids. Per germline, CDR1 KGHDR and CDR2 SFDVKD. Deletions cut 4 bases from V and 1 base from J, with 9 bases between. The CDR3 bases are TGTGCCACCAGTGACTATACGCCCCAAGAGACCCAGTACTTC. Protein product: CATSDYTPQETQYF.

The rearrangement links TRBV28 to TRBJ1-1; D is undetermined. V was shortened by 6 bases and J by 1 base, with 12 bases between the two germline ends. The CDR3 is 14 amino acids. Germline V gives CDR1 MDHEN, CDR2 SYDVKM. CDR3 sequence (DNA): TGTGCCAGCAGAGTGGGTTGGGGGAACACTGAAGCTTTCTTT. Translated, it gives CASRVGWGNTEAFF.

The chain carries TRBV2 and TRBJ2-5, with D perhaps TRBD1 (6 bases). Germline CDR1 SNHLY, CDR2 FYNNEI. Trimming pared 6 bases from V and 5 bases from J, leaving 13 bases between. CDR3 length: 13 amino acids. Here the CDR3 DNA reads TGTGCCAGCAGGCACAGGGTTGCGGAGACCCAGTACTTC. Translating it yields CASRHRVAETQYF.

The CDR3 bases are TGTGCCAGCAGCCGGGGTCCCACTGAAGCTTTCTTT. The encoded protein is CASSRGPTEAFF. This chain uses TRBV6-5 with TRBJ1-1; D gene uncertain. Germline CDR1 and CDR2: MNHEY and SVGAGI. This CDR3 is 12 amino acids long. The V end lost 6 bases, the J end lost 4 bases, and 9 bases lay between the germline ends.

The chain carries TRBV6-2 or TRBV6-3 and TRBJ2-7; no clear D. V shed 2 bases and J shed 8 bases, with 7 bases lying between them. Germline values: CDR1 MNHEY, CDR2 SVGEGT. The CDR3 is made up of 11 amino acids. The CDR3 DNA reads TGTGCCAGCAGTTACCCGACGCAGCAGTACTTC. Its protein product is CASSYPTQQYF.

This clonotype was seen once. The V gene is TRBV20-1, the J gene TRBJ2-1; TRBD2 matches 7 bases. Germline values: CDR1 DFQATT, CDR2 SNEGSKA (reference sequence). The CDR3 runs to 13 residues. Trimming cost V 3 bases and J 2 bases; bases outside gene matches: 1. This chain's CDR3 is CSARGGTYNEQFF. Here the CDR3 DNA reads TGCAGTGCTAGGGGGGGGACCTACAATGAGCAGTTCTTC.

The V and J genes are TRBV11-2 and TRBJ2-3, with TRBD1 matching 7 bases. V shed 1 base, J shed 2 bases, and the junction held 9 bases outside the gene matches. This CDR3 is built from 17 residues. Germline V gene sequence: CDR1 SGHAT, CDR2 FQNNGV. The CDR3 region has the DNA TGTGCCAGCAGCTTAGGCAGGGGACAGCTGAACACAGATACGCAGTATTTT. As protein: CASSLGRGQLNTDTQYF.

The chain recombines TRBV29-1 with TRBJ1-5; D remains ambiguous. Germline CDR1 SQVTM, CDR2 ANQGSEA. There are 13 residues in the CDR3. V lost 6 bases, J lost 4 bases, and 13 bases lay in between. CDR3 sequence (DNA): TGCAGCGTGGGGTATTCTGGTAATCAGCCCCAGCATTTT. Translated: CSVGYSGNQPQHF.

The CDR3 spells CASSLRKAGGVDTQYF. CDR3 nucleotides: TGTGCCAGCAGCTTACGGAAAGCGGGAGGGGTAGATACGCAGTATTTT. The chain uses TRBV7-2 and TRBJ2-3, with TRBD2 matching over 10 bases. From germline, CDR1 is SGHTA and CDR2 FQGNSA. With 2 bases clipped from V and 5 bases from J, the junction kept 7 bases outside the gene matches. This CDR3 spans 16 amino acids.

The chain couples TRBV5-1 to TRBJ2-3; D possibly matches TRBD1 or TRBD2 (5 bases each). V was trimmed by 4 bases and J by 2 bases, leaving 17 bases between them. Germline V CDR1 and CDR2: SGHRS, YFSETQ. The CDR3 has 16 amino acids. CDR3 amino acids: CASSPGGTGFTDTQYF. The CDR3 DNA reads as TGCGCCAGCAGCCCTGGAGGTACAGGCTTCACAGATACGCAGTATTTT.

This clonotype was seen once. The chain recombines TRBV20-1 with TRBJ2-3, with D possibly matching TRBD2 (6 bases). Germline CDR1 is DFQATT and CDR2 is SNEGSKA (reference sequence). The CDR3 extends over 15 amino acids. V shed 3 bases and J shed 1 base, with 14 bases lying between them. This chain's CDR3 is CSASLWRAGTDTQYF. The CDR3 DNA follows: TGCAGTGCTAGTCTATGGAGGGCCGGCACAGATACGCAGTATTTT.

The chain combines TRBV19 with TRBJ2-7; D not certain. Trimming pared 3 bases from V and 5 bases from J, leaving 14 bases between. CDR3 length equals 14 residues. The germline CDR1 and CDR2 sequences are LNHDA and SQIVND (reference sequence). The CDR3 here is CASSMVWGYDEQYF. The CDR3 DNA sequence: TGTGCCAGTAGTATGGTTTGGGGATACGACGAGCAGTACTTC. The variable domain in full, with the rest retrieved from reference TRBV19 and TRBJ2-7, is DGGITQSPKYLFRKEGQNVTLSCEQNLNHDAMYWYRQDPGQGLRLIYYSQIVNDFQKGDIAEGYSVSREKKESFPLTVTSAQKNPTAFYLCASSMVWGYDEQYFGPGTRLTVT.

The chain combines TRBV5-1 with TRBJ1-1, with TRBD1 as a possible D gene (5 bases). Germline CDR1 reads SGHRS; CDR2 reads YFSETQ. The CDR3 totals 16 residues. The ends were cut back, 0 bases at V and 2 bases at J, with 14 bases in the middle. The CDR3 nucleotides are TGCGCCAGCAGCTTGGGCCATACGACAGACAACACTGAAGCTTTCTTT. This codes for CASSLGHTTDNTEAFF.

V gene TRBV3-1 combines with J gene TRBJ1-2; no firm D call. The CDR3 loop spans 15 amino acids. Trimming removed 0 bases at V and 4 bases at J, with 12 bases between. Per germline, CDR1 LGHDT and CDR2 YNNKEL (reference sequence). The CDR3 nucleotides read TGTGCCAGCAGCCAAGATTCGTTCCAGAGCTATGGCTACACCTTC. It codes for CASSQDSFQSYGYTF.

The chain carries TRBV20-1 and TRBJ1-5, with TRBD1 matching over 7 bases. Germline V lookup: CDR1 DFQATT, CDR2 SNEGSKA (reference sequence). The ends lost 6 bases at V and 3 bases at J; junction bases unmatched: 5. The CDR3 is 13 amino acids. CDR3 nucleotides: TGCAGTGCCCATGGGACAGTCAATCAGCCCCAGCATTTT. Protein product: CSAHGTVNQPQHF.

V usage is TRBV20-1 and J usage is TRBJ2-7, with D possibly being TRBD1 (5 bases). This CDR3 has 13 amino acids. Trimming removed 2 bases at V and 3 bases at J, with 11 bases between. Germline CDR1 DFQATT, CDR2 SNEGSKA (reference sequence). This chain's CDR3 is CSARLSGIYEQYF. The CDR3 DNA reads TGCAGTGCTAGATTGTCAGGGATCTACGAGCAGTACTTC.

This chain's CDR3 is CASSQAGTGREKLFF. CDR3 DNA sequence: TGCGCCAGCAGCCAAGCCGGGACAGGGCGTGAAAAACTGTTTTTT. The chain employs TRBV4-1 and TRBJ1-4; the match to TRBD1 covers 9 bases. Germline V lookup: CDR1 MGHRA, CDR2 YSYEKL. The CDR3 runs to 15 residues. V shed 1 base, J shed 7 bases, and the junction held 4 bases outside the gene matches.

This rearrangement joins TRBV7-2 to TRBJ2-7, with a possible D match to TRBD1 (6 bases). The CDR3 totals 19 residues. Germline values: CDR1 SGHTA, CDR2 FQGNSA. Deletions cut 1 base from V and 4 bases from J, with 26 bases between. CDR3 loop: CASSLVSLTSTSRGYEQYF. For the CDR3, the DNA is TGTGCCAGCAGCTTAGTCTCTCTAACTAGTACATCCAGGGGTTACGAGCAGTACTTC. The full variable domain, its missing parts supplied by reference TRBV7-2 and TRBJ2-7, is GAGVSQSPSNKVTEKGKDVELRCDPISGHTALYWYRQSLGQGLEFLIYFQGNSAPDKSGLPSDRFSAERTGGSVSTLTIQRTQQEDSAVYLCASSLVSLTSTSRGYEQYFGPGTRLTVT.

The chain uses TRBV6-5 and TRBJ1-2, with D uncertain. This CDR3 is 16 amino acids long. CDR1 is MNHEY, CDR2 SVGAGI, per germline. The V gene lost 0 bases and the J gene lost 8 bases, with 19 bases spanning the gap. CDR3 DNA sequence: TGTGCCAGCAGTTACTCTGTGGCAGGTGGAAGTGTGGGCTACACCTTC. Its translation is CASSYSVAGGSVGYTF.

The rearrangement uses TRBV20-1 and TRBJ1-5, with D hard to call. Between the trimmed V and J ends, which lost 7 bases and 5 bases, there was a span of 21 bases. The CDR3 totals 15 residues. In germline, CDR1 is DFQATT, CDR2 SNEGSKA (reference sequence). The CDR3: CSGNSGVGPDQPQHF. The CDR3, as DNA: TGCAGTGGAAATAGCGGCGTGGGTCCTGATCAGCCCCAGCATTTT.

The J gene is TRBJ2-7, the V gene TRBV5-6; 13 bases are a match to TRBD2. V dropped 3 bases and J dropped 1; count of bases not matched to a gene: 13. Germline lookup yields CDR1 SGHDT and CDR2 YYEEEE. The CDR3 is 19 residues long. The CDR3 region is CASSSGLGLAGRASYEQYF. CDR3 DNA: TGTGCCAGCAGCTCAGGATTGGGACTAGCGGGAAGAGCGTCCTACGAGCAGTACTTC.